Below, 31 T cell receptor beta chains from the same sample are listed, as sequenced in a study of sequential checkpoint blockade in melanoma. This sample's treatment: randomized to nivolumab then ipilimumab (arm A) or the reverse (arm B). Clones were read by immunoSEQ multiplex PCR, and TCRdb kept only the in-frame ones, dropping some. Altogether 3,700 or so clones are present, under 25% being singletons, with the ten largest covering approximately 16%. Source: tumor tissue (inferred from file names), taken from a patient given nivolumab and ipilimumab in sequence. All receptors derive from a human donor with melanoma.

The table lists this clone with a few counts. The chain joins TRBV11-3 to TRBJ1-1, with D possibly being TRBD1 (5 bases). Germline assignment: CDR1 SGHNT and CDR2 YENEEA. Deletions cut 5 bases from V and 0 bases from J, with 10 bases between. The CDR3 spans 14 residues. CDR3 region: CASSPRQLNTEAFF. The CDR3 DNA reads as TGTGCCAGCAGCCCCCGACAGTTGAACACTGAAGCTTTCTTT.

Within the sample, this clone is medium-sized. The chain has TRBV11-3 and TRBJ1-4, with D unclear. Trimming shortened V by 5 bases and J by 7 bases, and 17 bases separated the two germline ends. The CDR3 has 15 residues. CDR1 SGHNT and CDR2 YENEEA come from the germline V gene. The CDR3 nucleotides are TGTGCCAGCAGCCCCGTCCTGTCCCCAGGTGAAAAACTGTTTTTT. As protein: CASSPVLSPGEKLFF.

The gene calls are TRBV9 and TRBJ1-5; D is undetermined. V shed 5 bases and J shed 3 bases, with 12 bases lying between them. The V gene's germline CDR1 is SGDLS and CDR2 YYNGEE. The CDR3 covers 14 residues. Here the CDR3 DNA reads TGTGCCAGCAGTGTTCGACGGAACAATCAGCCCCAGCATTTT. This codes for CASSVRRNNQPQHF.

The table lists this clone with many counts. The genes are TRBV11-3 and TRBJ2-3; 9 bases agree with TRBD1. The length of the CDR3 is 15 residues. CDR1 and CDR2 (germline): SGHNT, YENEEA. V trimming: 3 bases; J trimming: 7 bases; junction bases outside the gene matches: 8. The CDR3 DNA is TGTGCCAGCAGCTTCACCGGGACAGGGAAGAATACGCAGTATTTT. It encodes CASSFTGTGKNTQYF.

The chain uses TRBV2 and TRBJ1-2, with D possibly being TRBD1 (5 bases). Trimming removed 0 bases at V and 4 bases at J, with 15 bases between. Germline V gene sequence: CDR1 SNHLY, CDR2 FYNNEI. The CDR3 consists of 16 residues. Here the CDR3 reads CASSEALGGLGYGYTF. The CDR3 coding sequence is TGTGCCAGCAGTGAAGCGCTGGGGGGTTTGGGCTATGGCTACACCTTC.

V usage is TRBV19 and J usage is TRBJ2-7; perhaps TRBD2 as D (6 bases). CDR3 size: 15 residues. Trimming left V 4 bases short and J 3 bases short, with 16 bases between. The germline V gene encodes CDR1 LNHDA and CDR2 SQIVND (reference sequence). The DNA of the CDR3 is TGTGCCAGTAGTACCCTCGGTGGAGGGGACTACGAGCAGTACTTC. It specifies CASSTLGGGDYEQYF.

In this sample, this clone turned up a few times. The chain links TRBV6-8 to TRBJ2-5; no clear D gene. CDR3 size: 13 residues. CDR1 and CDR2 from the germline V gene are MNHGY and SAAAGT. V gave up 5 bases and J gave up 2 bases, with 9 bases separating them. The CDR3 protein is CASSIEIQETQYF. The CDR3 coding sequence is TGTGCCAGCAGTATAGAGATACAAGAGACCCAGTACTTC.

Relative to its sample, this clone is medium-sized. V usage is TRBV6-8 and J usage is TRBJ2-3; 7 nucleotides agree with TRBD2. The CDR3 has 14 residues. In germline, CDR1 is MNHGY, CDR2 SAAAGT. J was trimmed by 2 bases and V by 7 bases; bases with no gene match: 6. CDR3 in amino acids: CASTAGDPTDTQYF. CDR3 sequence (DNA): TGTGCCAGCACGGCGGGGGACCCCACAGATACGCAGTATTTT.

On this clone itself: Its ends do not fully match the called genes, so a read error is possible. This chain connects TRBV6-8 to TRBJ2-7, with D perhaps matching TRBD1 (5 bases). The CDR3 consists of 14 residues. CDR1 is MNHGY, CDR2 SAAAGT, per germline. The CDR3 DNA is TGTGCCATCAGTGCAGACAGAAGCTCCTACGAGCAGTACTTC. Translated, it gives CAISADRSSYEQYF.

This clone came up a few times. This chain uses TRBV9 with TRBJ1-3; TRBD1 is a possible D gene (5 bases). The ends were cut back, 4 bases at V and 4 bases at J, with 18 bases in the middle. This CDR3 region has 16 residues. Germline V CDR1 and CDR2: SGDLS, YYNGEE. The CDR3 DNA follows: TGTGCCAGCAGCAACCCCGCCGGGGGGAAGGGAAACACCATATATTTT. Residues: CASSNPAGGKGNTIYF.

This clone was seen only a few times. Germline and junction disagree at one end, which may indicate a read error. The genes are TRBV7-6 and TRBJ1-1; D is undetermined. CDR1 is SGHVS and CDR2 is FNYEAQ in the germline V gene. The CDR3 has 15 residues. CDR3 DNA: TGTGCTAGCAGCTTACTACCCCCAGGAGACACTGAAGCTTTCTTT. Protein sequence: CASSLLPPGDTEAFF. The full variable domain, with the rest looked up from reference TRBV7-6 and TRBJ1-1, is GAGVSQSPRYKVTKRGQDVALRCDPISGHVSLYWYRQALGQGPEFLTYFNYEAQQDKSGLPNDRFSAERPEGSISTLTIQRTEQRDSAMYRCASSLLPPGDTEAFFGQGTRLTVV.

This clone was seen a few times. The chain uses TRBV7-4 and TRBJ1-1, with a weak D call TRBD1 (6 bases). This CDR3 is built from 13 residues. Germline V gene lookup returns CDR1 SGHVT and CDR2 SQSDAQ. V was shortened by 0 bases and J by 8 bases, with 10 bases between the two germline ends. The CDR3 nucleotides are TGTGCCAGCAGCTTAGCGGAGGGACACGAAGCTTTCTTT. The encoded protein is CASSLAEGHEAFF. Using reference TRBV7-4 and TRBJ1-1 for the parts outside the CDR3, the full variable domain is GAGVSQSPRYKVAKRGRDVALRCDSISGHVTLYWYRQTLGQGSEVLTYSQSDAQRDKSGRPSGRFSAERPERSVSTLKIQRTEQGDSAVYLCASSLAEGHEAFFGQGTRLTVV.

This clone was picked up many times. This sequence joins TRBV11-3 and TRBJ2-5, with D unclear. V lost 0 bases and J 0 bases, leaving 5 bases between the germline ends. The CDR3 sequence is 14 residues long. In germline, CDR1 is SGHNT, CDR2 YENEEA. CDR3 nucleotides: TGTGCCAGCAGCTTAGATCTAAACCAAGAGACCCAGTACTTC. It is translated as CASSLDLNQETQYF.

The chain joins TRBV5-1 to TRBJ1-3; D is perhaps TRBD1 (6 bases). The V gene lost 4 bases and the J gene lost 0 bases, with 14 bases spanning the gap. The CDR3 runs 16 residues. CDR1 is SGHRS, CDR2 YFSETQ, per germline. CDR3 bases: TGCGCCAGCAGCCCGCAAGGGGGGTTCTCTGGAAACACCATATATTTT. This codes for CASSPQGGFSGNTIYF.

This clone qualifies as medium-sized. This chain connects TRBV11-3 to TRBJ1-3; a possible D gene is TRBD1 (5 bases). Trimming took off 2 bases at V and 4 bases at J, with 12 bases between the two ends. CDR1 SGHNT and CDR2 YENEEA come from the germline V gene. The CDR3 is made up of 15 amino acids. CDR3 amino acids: CASSLFSGSGNTIYF. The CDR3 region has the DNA TGTGCCAGCAGCTTATTCTCAGGGTCAGGAAACACCATATATTTT.

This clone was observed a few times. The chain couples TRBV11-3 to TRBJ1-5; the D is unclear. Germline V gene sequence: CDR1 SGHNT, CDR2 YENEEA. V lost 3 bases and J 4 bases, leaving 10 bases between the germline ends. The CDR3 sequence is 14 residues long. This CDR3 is CASSFGPSNQPQHF. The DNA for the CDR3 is TGTGCCAGCAGCTTTGGCCCAAGTAATCAGCCCCAGCATTTT.

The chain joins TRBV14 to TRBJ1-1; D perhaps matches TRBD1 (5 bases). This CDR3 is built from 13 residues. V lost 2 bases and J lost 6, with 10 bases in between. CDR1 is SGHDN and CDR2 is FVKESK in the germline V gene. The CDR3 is CASSQLKGAEAFF. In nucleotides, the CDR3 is TGTGCCAGCAGCCAACTGAAAGGGGCTGAAGCTTTCTTT.

The CDR3 region is CAWSLTGWDYGYTF. Here the CDR3 DNA reads TGTGCCTGGAGCCTGACAGGGTGGGACTATGGCTACACCTTC. V gene TRBV30 combines with J gene TRBJ1-2; TRBD1 agrees at 7 bases. The CDR3 contains 14 residues. Germline V CDR1 and CDR2: GTSNPN, SVGIG (reference sequence). V trimming: 3 bases; J trimming: 3 bases; junction bases outside the gene matches: 7.

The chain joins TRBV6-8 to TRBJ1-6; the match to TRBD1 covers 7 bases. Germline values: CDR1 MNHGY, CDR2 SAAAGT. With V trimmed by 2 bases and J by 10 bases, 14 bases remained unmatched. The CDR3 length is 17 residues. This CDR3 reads CASSYSVTTGDWSPLHF. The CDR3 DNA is TGTGCCAGCAGTTACAGCGTAACAACAGGGGATTGGTCACCCCTCCACTTT.

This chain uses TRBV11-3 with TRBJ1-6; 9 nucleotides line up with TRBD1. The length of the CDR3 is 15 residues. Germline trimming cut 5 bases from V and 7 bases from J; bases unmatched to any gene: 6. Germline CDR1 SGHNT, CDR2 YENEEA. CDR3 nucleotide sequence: TGTGCCAGCAGCGAGGACAGGGGAAGGAATTCACCCCTCCACTTT. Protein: CASSEDRGRNSPLHF.

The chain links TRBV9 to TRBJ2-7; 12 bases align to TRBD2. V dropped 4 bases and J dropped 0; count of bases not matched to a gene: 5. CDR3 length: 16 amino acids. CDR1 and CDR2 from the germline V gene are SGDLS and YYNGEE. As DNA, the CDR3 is TGTGCCAGCAGCACTGGGACTAGCGGGTTCTCCTACGAGCAGTACTTC. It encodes CASSTGTSGFSYEQYF.

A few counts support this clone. The CDR3 protein is CAWSVQGVGYEQYF. The CDR3 DNA reads TGTGCCTGGAGTGTACAAGGGGTGGGATACGAGCAGTACTTC. The chain uses TRBV30 and TRBJ2-7; a possible D gene is TRBD1 (5 bases). The CDR3 spans 14 residues. Trimming cost V 0 bases and J 4 bases, with 13 bases left between them. From germline, CDR1 is GTSNPN and CDR2 SVGIG (reference sequence). Complete variable domain (other parts from reference TRBV30 and TRBJ2-7): SQTIHQWPATLVQPVGSPLSLECTVEGTSNPNLYWYRQAAGRGLQLLFYSVGIGQISSEVPQNLSASRPQDRQFILSSKKLLLSDSGFYLCAWSVQGVGYEQYFGPGTRLTVT.

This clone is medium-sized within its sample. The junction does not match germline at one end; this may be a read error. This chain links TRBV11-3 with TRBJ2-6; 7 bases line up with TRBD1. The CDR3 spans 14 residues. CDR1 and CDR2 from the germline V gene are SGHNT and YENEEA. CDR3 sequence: CASSLDTGVNVLTF. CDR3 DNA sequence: TGTGCCAGCAGCTTGGATACAGGGGTCAACGTCCTGACTTTC.

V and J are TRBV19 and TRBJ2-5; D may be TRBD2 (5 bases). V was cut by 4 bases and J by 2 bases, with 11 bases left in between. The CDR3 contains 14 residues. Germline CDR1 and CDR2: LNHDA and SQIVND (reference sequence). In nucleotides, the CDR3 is TGTGCCAGTAGTACCCCGGGGAAACAAGAGACCCAGTACTTC. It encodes CASSTPGKQETQYF.

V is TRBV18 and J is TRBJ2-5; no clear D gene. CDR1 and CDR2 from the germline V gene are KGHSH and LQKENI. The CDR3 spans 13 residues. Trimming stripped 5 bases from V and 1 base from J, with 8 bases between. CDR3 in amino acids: CASSTAPQETQYF. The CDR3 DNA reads TGTGCCAGCTCAACCGCTCCCCAAGAGACCCAGTACTTC.

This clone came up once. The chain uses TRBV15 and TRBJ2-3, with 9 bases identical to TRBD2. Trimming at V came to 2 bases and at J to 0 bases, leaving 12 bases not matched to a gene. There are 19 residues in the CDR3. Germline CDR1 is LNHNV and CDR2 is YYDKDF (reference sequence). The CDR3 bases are TGTGCCACCAGCAGACTCCCCCTCGCGGCGGGGGGGAGCACAGATACGCAGTATTTT. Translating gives CATSRLPLAAGGSTDTQYF.

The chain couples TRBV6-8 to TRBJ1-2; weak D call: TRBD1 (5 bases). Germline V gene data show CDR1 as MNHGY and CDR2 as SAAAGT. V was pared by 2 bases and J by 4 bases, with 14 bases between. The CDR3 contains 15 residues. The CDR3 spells CASSYPQGGSYGYTF. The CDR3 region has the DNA TGTGCCAGCAGTTACCCTCAGGGTGGAAGCTATGGCTACACCTTC.

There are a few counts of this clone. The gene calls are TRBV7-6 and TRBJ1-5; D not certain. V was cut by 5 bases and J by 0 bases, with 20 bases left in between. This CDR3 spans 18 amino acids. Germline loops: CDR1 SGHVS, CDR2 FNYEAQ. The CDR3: CASSHAVGRRDSNQPQHF. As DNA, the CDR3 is TGTGCCAGCAGCCACGCCGTTGGTCGCCGCGATAGCAATCAGCCCCAGCATTTT.

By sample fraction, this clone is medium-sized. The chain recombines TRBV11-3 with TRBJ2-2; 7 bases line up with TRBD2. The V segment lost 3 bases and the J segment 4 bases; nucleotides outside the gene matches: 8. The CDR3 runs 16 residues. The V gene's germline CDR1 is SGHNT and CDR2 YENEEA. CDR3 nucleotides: TGTGCCAGCAGCTTGGCGGGGGTAAAATTCACCGGGGAGCTGTTTTTT. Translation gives CASSLAGVKFTGELFF.

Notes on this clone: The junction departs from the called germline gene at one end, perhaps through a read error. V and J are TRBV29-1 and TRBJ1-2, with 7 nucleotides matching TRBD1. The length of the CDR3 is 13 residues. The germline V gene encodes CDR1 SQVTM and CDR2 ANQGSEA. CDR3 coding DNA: TGCAGCGTGCGGGACAGCCCTACTACCTCTACCTACTTC. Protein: CSVRDSPTTSTYF. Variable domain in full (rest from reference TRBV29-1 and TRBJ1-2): SAVISQKPSRDICQRGTSLTIQCQVDSQVTMMFWYRQQPGQSLTLIATANQGSEATYESGFVIDKFPISRPNLTFSTLTVSNMSPEDSSIYLCSVRDSPTTSTYFGSGTRLTVV.

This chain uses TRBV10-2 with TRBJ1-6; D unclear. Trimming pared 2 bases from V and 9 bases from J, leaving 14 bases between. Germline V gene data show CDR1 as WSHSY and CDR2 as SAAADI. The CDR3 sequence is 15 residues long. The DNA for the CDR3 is TGCGCCAGCAGTGAGGCCATTAACTTCGGTTCACCCCTCCACTTT. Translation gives CASSEAINFGSPLHF.